This T cell receptor (beta chain) was found in a study of blood T cell repertoires in COVID-19. The V gene lost 2 bases and the J gene lost 7 bases, with 11 bases spanning the gap. The CDR3 consists of 13 residues. Germline loops: CDR1 SGHVS, CDR2 FQNEAQ. Some clones are missing from TCRdb's copy, which holds only in-frame ones; the method was immunoSEQ multiplex PCR. In the table there are more than 85,000 clones, 81% of which are singletons. A word on this clone: This CDR3 is also generated by other DNA sequences in the sample.

This chain joins TRBV7-8 and TRBJ1-1; perhaps TRBD1 as D (5 bases). This clonotype was sampled from a man aged 60-69 years with acute or convalescent COVID-19. The sample was peripheral blood. CDR3 in DNA: TGTGCCAGCAGCTTAACAAGGGGCAGTGAAGCTTTCTTT. This translates into CASSLTRGSEAFF.